The 32 T cell receptor beta chains listed next were all sequenced from one sample in a study of PD-L1 blockade in urothelial cancer. Indicated time point: pretreatment peripheral blood. Measured with immunoSEQ multiplex PCR; TCRdb has only the in-frame clones, and not every one. The sample lists around 82,000 clones, 84% seen once, with about 2.1% in the top ten. The source material was PBMCs, sampled around atezolizumab (anti-PD-L1) treatment. These TCRs come from a man aged 60 to 75 with urothelial cancer.

J is TRBJ2-3 and V is TRBV6-1, with 8 bases matching TRBD2. The V gene end was trimmed by 2 bases and the J gene end by 5 bases; junction bases not matched to a gene: 9. The germline CDR1 and CDR2 sequences are MNHNS and SASEGT. The CDR3 length is 16 residues. The CDR3 nucleotides read TGTGCCAGCAGTGAATTAACTAGCGGACCCCGAGATACGCAGTATTTT. This gives the protein CASSELTSGPRDTQYF.

The chain is built from TRBV5-1 and TRBJ1-1, with D maybe TRBD1 (5 bases). The germline V gene encodes CDR1 SGHRS and CDR2 YFSETQ. The length of the CDR3 is 12 residues. V lost 3 bases to trimming and J lost 8 bases, with 11 bases between them. In DNA, the CDR3 is TGCGCCAGCAGCTGGGGAGGGACGGAAGCTTTCTTT. Amino acids: CASSWGGTEAFF.

The chain links TRBV2 to TRBJ2-2; D is perhaps TRBD2 (7 bases). This CDR3 region has 20 residues. Germline loops: CDR1 SNHLY, CDR2 FYNNEI. V shed 4 bases and J shed 2 bases, with 26 bases lying between them. The CDR3 sequence: CASSVPVRWGRGRNTGELFF. CDR3 sequence (DNA): TGTGCCAGCAGTGTCCCCGTCCGTTGGGGGCGGGGGAGAAACACCGGGGAGCTGTTTTTT.

The chain recombines TRBV29-1 with TRBJ2-2; TRBD1 aligns across 9 bases. J lost 2 bases, V lost 6 bases, and 4 bases had no gene match. The germline V gene encodes CDR1 SQVTM and CDR2 ANQGSEA. The CDR3 consists of 14 residues. DNA of the CDR3: TGCAGCGTAGGGGACAGGGTTAACACCGGGGAGCTGTTTTTT. This sequence encodes CSVGDRVNTGELFF.

The genes are TRBV4-1 and TRBJ2-7; tentative D call: TRBD1 (6 bases). The V gene's germline CDR1 is MGHRA and CDR2 YSYEKL. V dropped 4 bases and J dropped 1 base, with 8 bases sitting between them. The CDR3 sequence is 13 residues long. CDR3 bases: TGCGCCAGCAGCCGAGACAGGTCCTACGAGCAGTACTTC. Encoded protein: CASSRDRSYEQYF.

The chain couples TRBV27 to TRBJ2-7; 9 bases line up with TRBD2. The V gene end was trimmed by 3 bases and the J gene end by 3 bases; junction bases not matched to a gene: 6. This CDR3 spans 15 amino acids. Germline-derived CDR1 and CDR2 are MNHEY and SMNVEV (reference sequence). Here the CDR3 DNA reads TGTGCCAGCAGTTTTTCTAGCGGGGCTTACTACGAGCAGTACTTC. Amino acids: CASSFSSGAYYEQYF.

This sequence joins TRBV28 and TRBJ2-1; the D gene is possibly TRBD1 (5 bases). Trimming cost V 8 bases and J 9 bases, with 14 bases left between them. From germline, CDR1 is MDHEN and CDR2 SYDVKM. CDR3 size: 12 residues. The CDR3 loop reads CASQGGKGEQFF. The CDR3 nucleotides are TGTGCCAGCCAGGGTGGGAAGGGTGAGCAGTTCTTC.

The chain couples TRBV28 to TRBJ1-2, with D possibly matching TRBD1 (5 bases). CDR1 MDHEN and CDR2 SYDVKM come from the germline V gene. The CDR3 is 15 residues long. V lost 7 bases, J lost 0 bases, and 15 bases lay in between. The CDR3 coding sequence is TGTGCCAGCAACAAATCAGGGAGGACTAACTATGGCTACACCTTC. It translates to CASNKSGRTNYGYTF.

J is TRBJ1-1 and V is TRBV9; 7 bases are shared with TRBD1. With 0 bases clipped from V and 0 bases from J, the junction kept 5 bases outside the gene matches. The CDR3 runs to 16 residues. The germline V gene encodes CDR1 SGDLS and CDR2 YYNGEE. The CDR3 sequence: CASSVGSGQVNTEAFF. In nucleotides, the CDR3 is TGTGCCAGCAGCGTAGGCTCTGGACAGGTGAACACTGAAGCTTTCTTT.

The chain has TRBV4-1 and TRBJ2-1; 11 bases map to TRBD2. Germline lookup yields CDR1 MGHRA and CDR2 YSYEKL. CDR3 length equals 16 residues. V was clipped by 2 bases and J by 6 bases; unmatched bases: 6. The CDR3 reads CASSQRLAGLSNEQFF. In nucleotides, the CDR3 is TGCGCCAGCAGCCAACGACTAGCGGGATTAAGCAATGAGCAGTTCTTC.

CDR3 DNA: TGTGCCAGCAGCGTTTCCGGGACAGGGATTTATGGCTACACCTTC. Protein sequence: CASSVSGTGIYGYTF. The J gene is TRBJ1-2, the V gene TRBV9, with TRBD1 matching 9 bases. The CDR3 has 15 residues. The ends lost 2 bases at V and 5 bases at J; junction bases unmatched: 7. Per germline, CDR1 SGDLS and CDR2 YYNGEE. Full variable domain (rest looked up from reference TRBV9 and TRBJ1-2): DSGVTQTPKHLITATGQRVTLRCSPRSGDLSVYWYQQSLDQGLQFLIQYYNGEERAKGNILERFSAQQFPDLHSELNLSSLELGDSALYFCASSVSGTGIYGYTFGSGTRLTVV.

V and J are TRBV28 and TRBJ2-7; 7 bases align to TRBD1. With 10 bases clipped from V and 5 bases from J, the junction kept 2 bases outside the gene matches. The CDR3 contains 10 residues. Germline V gene sequence: CDR1 MDHEN, CDR2 SYDVKM. CDR3 nucleotide sequence: TGTGCCACAGGGGGTGACGAGCAGTACTTC. Residues: CATGGDEQYF.

The J gene is TRBJ2-3, the V gene TRBV6-5; D is perhaps TRBD2 (5 bases). The CDR3 is made up of 13 amino acids. Germline CDR1 reads MNHEY; CDR2 reads SVGAGI. With 2 bases removed from V and 2 bases from J, the gap between germline ends came to 5 bases. CDR3 nucleotide sequence: TGTGCCAGCAGTTACCGGGACACAGATACGCAGTATTTT. Residues: CASSYRDTDTQYF.

The chain uses TRBV5-1 and TRBJ2-5; 12 nucleotides line up with TRBD1. With 4 bases clipped from V and 5 bases from J, the junction kept 6 bases outside the gene matches. This CDR3 has 15 amino acids. Germline V gene sequence: CDR1 SGHRS, CDR2 YFSETQ. The CDR3: CASSRGTGGLETQYF. In DNA, the CDR3 is TGCGCCAGCAGCCGAGGGACAGGGGGCCTGGAGACCCAGTACTTC.

The chain recombines TRBV5-1 with TRBJ2-3; D is possibly TRBD2 (6 bases). V lost 7 bases and J 5 bases, leaving 20 bases between the germline ends. The germline V gene has CDR1 SGHRS and CDR2 YFSETQ. This CDR3 contains 15 residues. Written as DNA, the CDR3 is TGCGCCAGCTCCCCCCGGGGGTCCCAGGGAGATACGCAGTATTTT. Its translation is CASSPRGSQGDTQYF.

This clone was detected once. V and J are TRBV5-6 and TRBJ1-5; D unresolved. Germline V gives CDR1 SGHDT, CDR2 YYEEEE. The CDR3 covers 15 residues. Trimming removed 4 bases from V and 3 bases from J, with 14 bases in between. The CDR3 here is CASSPMGGYNQPQHF. DNA of the CDR3: TGTGCCAGCAGCCCTATGGGAGGGTACAATCAGCCCCAGCATTTT.

The rearrangement joins TRBV19 to TRBJ2-7, with 9 bases fitting TRBD1. CDR1 is LNHDA and CDR2 is SQIVND in the germline V gene (reference sequence). V shed 3 bases, J shed 4 bases, and the junction held 4 bases outside the gene matches. This CDR3 comprises 14 residues. The CDR3 is CASSITGGGYEQYF. In DNA, the CDR3 is TGTGCCAGTAGTATTACAGGGGGCGGGTACGAGCAGTACTTC.

This chain joins TRBV4-1 and TRBJ1-1; 9 bases align to TRBD1. Germline V gene sequence: CDR1 MGHRA, CDR2 YSYEKL. CDR3 length: 15 residues. V trimming: 7 bases; J trimming: 0 bases; junction bases outside the gene matches: 6. CDR3 DNA: TGCGCCAGCAACCGGGACAGGGACATGAACACTGAAGCTTTCTTT. This translates into CASNRDRDMNTEAFF.

The rearrangement uses TRBV27 and TRBJ2-2; 7 bases align to TRBD2. The V segment lost 10 bases and the J segment 5 bases; nucleotides outside the gene matches: 16. Germline V gene sequence: CDR1 MNHEY, CDR2 SMNVEV (reference sequence). The CDR3 spans 16 residues. CDR3 loop: CAIRPRGSIGTGELFF. The CDR3 DNA sequence: TGTGCCATCCGCCCGCGGGGGTCTATAGGGACCGGGGAGCTGTTTTTT.

This chain links TRBV10-1 with TRBJ2-1; no firm D call. This CDR3 spans 12 amino acids. The V gene lost 5 bases and the J gene lost 7 bases, with 9 bases spanning the gap. The germline CDR1 and CDR2 sequences are WNHNN and SYGVQD (reference sequence). The CDR3 DNA reads TGCGCCAGCAGTATGGTGAGAAATGAGCAGTTCTTC. Residues: CASSMVRNEQFF.

The chain couples TRBV10-2 to TRBJ2-2, with 10 bases fitting TRBD1. Germline lookup yields CDR1 WSHSY and CDR2 SAAADI. The CDR3 spans 18 residues. The J segment lost 3 bases and the V segment lost 0 bases, leaving 7 bases of the junction unmatched. Here the CDR3 DNA reads TGCGCCAGCAGTGAGTCGTGGACAGGGGGAGCGGACACCGGGGAGCTGTTTTTT. Translation gives CASSESWTGGADTGELFF.

The chain links TRBV9 to TRBJ1-6; D may be TRBD1 (6 bases). The CDR3 spans 15 residues. Trimming left V 1 base short and J 7 bases short, with 12 bases between. The germline gives CDR1 SGDLS, CDR2 YYNGEE. The CDR3 DNA sequence: TGTGCCAGCAGCGTATATTCAGGGGCCAATTCACCCCTCCACTTT. Its protein product is CASSVYSGANSPLHF.

The rearrangement joins TRBV2 to TRBJ2-5; unclear D gene. CDR1 is SNHLY and CDR2 is FYNNEI in the germline V gene. CDR3 length equals 12 residues. Trimming removed 7 bases from V and 4 bases from J, with 10 bases in between. The CDR3 region has the DNA TGTGCCAGCACGACACCCCTAGAGACCCAGTACTTC. This sequence encodes CASTTPLETQYF.

This clone occurred a few times. This rearrangement joins TRBV19 to TRBJ1-2, with 10 bases aligning to TRBD1. Trimming removed 5 bases from V and 4 bases from J; junction bases left unmatched: 13. This CDR3 spans 17 amino acids. Germline V CDR1 and CDR2: LNHDA, SQIVND (reference sequence). This CDR3 is CASSVGTGAYIFYGYTF. CDR3 DNA: TGTGCCAGTAGTGTGGGGACAGGGGCTTACATCTTCTATGGCTACACCTTC.

The CDR3 nucleotides are TGCGCCAGCCAGCGGGAAGACACAGATACGCAGTATTTT. Protein sequence: CASQREDTDTQYF. The V and J genes are TRBV5-1 and TRBJ2-3; TRBD2 aligns across 7 bases. Germline loops: CDR1 SGHRS, CDR2 YFSETQ. CDR3 length: 13 amino acids. V trimming: 7 bases; J trimming: 2 bases; junction bases outside the gene matches: 4.

The chain is built from TRBV5-6 and TRBJ2-5; D gene uncertain. Trimming left V 1 base short and J 3 bases short, with 7 bases between. The CDR3 runs 13 residues. The germline gives CDR1 SGHDT, CDR2 YYEEEE. This chain's CDR3 is CASSLIEEETQYF. The DNA of the CDR3 is TGTGCCAGCAGCTTGATCGAGGAAGAGACCCAGTACTTC.

This CDR3 is CASRDDQTESNQPQHF. CDR3 in DNA: TGTGCCAGCAGAGATGATCAGACGGAGAGCAATCAGCCCCAGCATTTT. The V call is TRBV6-6, the J call TRBJ1-5; D remains ambiguous. Trimming took 6 bases from V and 1 from J, leaving 16 bases between them. The CDR3 has 16 amino acids. In germline, CDR1 is MNHNY, CDR2 SVGAGI (reference sequence).

This clone was detected only once. The chain couples TRBV6-1 to TRBJ2-7; 12 bases map to TRBD1. The CDR3 covers 15 residues. Germline-derived CDR1 and CDR2 are MNHNS and SASEGT. V was pared by 11 bases and J by 7 bases, with 15 bases of the junction left unmatched. This CDR3 is CAGDSRDRGQWEQYF. The CDR3 DNA reads as TGTGCCGGTGACTCCCGGGACAGGGGGCAATGGGAGCAGTACTTC.

The chain carries TRBV2 and TRBJ1-2, with D hard to call. Germline lookup yields CDR1 SNHLY and CDR2 FYNNEI. The CDR3 is made up of 12 amino acids. V was clipped by 7 bases and J by 4 bases, with 10 bases between them. The CDR3 region has the DNA TGTGCCAGCAAGGCGACGGGCTATGGCTACACCTTC. Its protein product is CASKATGYGYTF.

This chain joins TRBV9 and TRBJ2-3, with 11 positions matching TRBD2. CDR3 length equals 17 residues. V lost 2 bases to trimming and J lost 5 bases; unmatched junction nucleotides: 10. The germline V gene has CDR1 SGDLS and CDR2 YYNGEE. CDR3 sequence reads: CASSVTPLAGAQDTQYF. The CDR3 DNA sequence: TGTGCCAGCAGCGTGACGCCACTAGCGGGAGCCCAAGATACGCAGTATTTT.

V and J are TRBV30 and TRBJ2-7, with 9 bases identical to TRBD1. Losses at the gene ends were 4 bases for V and 7 bases for J; bases not matched to a gene: 8. This CDR3 region has 13 residues. CDR1 is GTSNPN and CDR2 is SVGIG in the germline V gene (reference sequence). The CDR3 reads CAWTWTGAREQYF. CDR3 DNA sequence: TGTGCCTGGACCTGGACAGGGGCTCGGGAGCAGTACTTC.

The gene calls are TRBV5-1 and TRBJ1-5; 7 nucleotides line up with TRBD1. In germline, CDR1 is SGHRS, CDR2 YFSETQ. CDR3 length: 15 residues. After removal of 4 bases from V and 1 base from J, the junction contained 5 bases not matched to a gene. The CDR3 DNA reads as TGCGCCAGCAGCCCACAGACAGGGAGCAATCAGCCCCAGCATTTT. Its protein is CASSPQTGSNQPQHF.